These T cell receptor beta chains were read from a single sample in a study of T-cell reconstitution after alpha-beta-depleted transplantation in children. A single record per CDR3 protein comes from TCRdb applying MiXCR to the PCR reads. The sample comprises fewer than 550,000 distinct CDR3 sequences, about 10% of which are singletons, and just over 2% rests with the top ten. Sequenced here: PBMCs, sampled before TCRalphabeta/CD19-depleted stem cell transplant. The receptors come from a child aged 2-15 years with inherited bone marrow failure, due to receive a stem cell transplant. Both conserved end residues are trimmed from each CDR3.

12	TRBV24-1	TRBJ2-1	ATSDPDSHQGQF
16	TRBV12-5	TRBJ1-1	ASKSTQGTGRTNTEAF
13	TRBV12-3/TRBV12-4	TRBJ2-7	ASSLGPQGPYEQY
12	TRBV3-1	TRBJ2-5	ASSRTSPSGTQY
16	TRBV10-2	TRBJ2-5	ASSDRAQGTLEGETQY
13	TRBV6-2/TRBV6-3	TRBJ2-1	ASSYRGGRPLDQF
12	TRBV20-1	TRBJ2-1	SARVSGSWDEQF
12	TRBV27	TRBJ1-1	ASRDGTAITEAF
11	TRBV18	TRBJ2-1	ASSPLEYNEQF
13	TRBV10-2	TRBJ1-3	ASIGGLEGQHTIY
11	TRBV5-5	TRBJ2-7	ASSRWTGTEQY
15	TRBV24-1	TRBJ2-2	ATSDSRTALSPGELF
14	TRBV4-3	TRBJ2-1	ASSPGVGSSYNEQF
13	TRBV27	TRBJ2-1	ASSRLGEGFYEQF
11	TRBV19	TRBJ2-1	ASSLGRINEQF